Below, 8 T cell receptor beta chains from the same sample are listed, as sequenced in a study of post-analysis software for immune sequencing data. Study-wide results and caveats: Patients had higher frequencies than controls of roughly five TRBV segments, including TRBV5-6, TRBV5-1 and TRBV20-1.

The antigens these receptors bind are not known. cDNA libraries for TCR beta contained unique molecular identifiers. TCRdb analysed the PCR reads with MiXCR anew, one entry per CDR3 protein. The table includes 650,000 to 850,000 distinct CDR3 sequences, about 45% detected once. Material: blood. Receptors originate from a girl between 10 and 17 years old with multiple sclerosis.

This clonotype came up once. The rearrangement joins TRBV20-1 to TRBJ2-5; D uncertain. This CDR3 is built from 14 residues. Trimming stripped 4 bases from V and 0 bases from J, with 12 bases between. CDR1 is DFQATT, CDR2 SNEGSKA, per germline (reference sequence). The CDR3 loop is CSAINPLNQETQYF. Here the CDR3 DNA reads TGCAGTGCTATAAATCCTCTTAACCAAGAGACCCAGTACTTC.

The V call is TRBV27, the J call TRBJ2-1, with TRBD2 matching over 9 bases. With V trimmed by 2 bases and J by 3 bases, 5 bases remained unmatched. This CDR3 region has 16 residues. Germline V gives CDR1 MNHEY, CDR2 SMNVEV (reference sequence). Here the CDR3 DNA reads TGTGCCAGCAGTTTAAGACAAGCGGGAGGCTACAATGAGCAGTTCTTC. Its protein is CASSLRQAGGYNEQFF.

This clonotype has more than one count but fewer than ten. The chain combines TRBV7-2 with TRBJ1-2, with D possibly TRBD1 on 6 matching bases. The CDR3 spans 15 residues. The germline gives CDR1 SGHTA, CDR2 FQGNSA. V gave up 7 bases and J gave up 2 bases, with 17 bases separating them. CDR3 sequence: CASTLGGAGNYGYTF. For the CDR3, the DNA is TGTGCCAGCACCCTCGGGGGGGCGGGGAACTATGGCTACACCTTC.

Only one count was recorded for this clonotype. The chain uses TRBV6-1 and TRBJ1-5, with D hard to call. V lost 11 bases and J lost 0, with 14 bases in between. The CDR3 runs to 14 residues. From germline, CDR1 is MNHNS and CDR2 SASEGT. The CDR3 loop reads CAGTRNNSNQPQHF. CDR3 bases: TGTGCCGGTACCAGAAATAATAGCAATCAGCCCCAGCATTTT.

The chain couples TRBV2 to TRBJ1-4, with 10 bases aligning to TRBD1. With V trimmed by 6 bases and J by 8 bases, 6 bases remained unmatched. CDR1 is SNHLY, CDR2 FYNNEI, per germline. This CDR3 spans 14 amino acids. In nucleotides, the CDR3 is TGTGCCAGCAGCCGGGACAGGGGATGGGAAAAACTGTTTTTT. Translating gives CASSRDRGWEKLFF. Looking up the rest from reference TRBV2 and TRBJ1-4 gives the full variable domain: EPEVTQTPSHQVTQMGQEVILRCVPISNHLYFYWYRQILGQKVEFLVSFYNNEISEKSEIFDDQFSVERPDGSNFTLKIRSTKLEDSAMYFCASSRDRGWEKLFFGSGTQLSVL.

The chain couples TRBV21-1 to TRBJ2-7; the table's D gene call, TRBD1, was not cross checked with the DNA. TRBV21-1 is a pseudogene locus. The CDR3 length is 14 residues. The CDR3 nucleotides read TGTGCCAGCAGCAAAGGGGGCAGTACCTACGAGCAGTACTTC. Amino acids: CASSKGGSTYEQYF.

This clonotype appeared a single time. The rearrangement links TRBV15 to TRBJ2-7, with D possibly being TRBD2 (5 bases). Deletions cut 2 bases from V and 0 bases from J, with 8 bases between. Germline V gene data show CDR1 as LNHNV and CDR2 as YYDKDF (reference sequence). The CDR3 covers 14 residues. This chain's CDR3 is CATSRQSGSYEQYF. As DNA, the CDR3 is TGTGCCACCAGCAGACAGAGCGGCTCCTACGAGCAGTACTTC.

The rearrangement joins TRBV29-1 to TRBJ1-3, with D unresolved. CDR1 is SQVTM and CDR2 is ANQGSEA in the germline V gene. The germline V and J ends were trimmed by 5 bases and 0 bases, with 11 bases remaining between them. This CDR3 spans 14 amino acids. CDR3 sequence reads: CSVPQRLSGNTIYF. The CDR3 region has the DNA TGCAGCGTTCCACAAAGGCTCTCTGGAAACACCATATATTTT.